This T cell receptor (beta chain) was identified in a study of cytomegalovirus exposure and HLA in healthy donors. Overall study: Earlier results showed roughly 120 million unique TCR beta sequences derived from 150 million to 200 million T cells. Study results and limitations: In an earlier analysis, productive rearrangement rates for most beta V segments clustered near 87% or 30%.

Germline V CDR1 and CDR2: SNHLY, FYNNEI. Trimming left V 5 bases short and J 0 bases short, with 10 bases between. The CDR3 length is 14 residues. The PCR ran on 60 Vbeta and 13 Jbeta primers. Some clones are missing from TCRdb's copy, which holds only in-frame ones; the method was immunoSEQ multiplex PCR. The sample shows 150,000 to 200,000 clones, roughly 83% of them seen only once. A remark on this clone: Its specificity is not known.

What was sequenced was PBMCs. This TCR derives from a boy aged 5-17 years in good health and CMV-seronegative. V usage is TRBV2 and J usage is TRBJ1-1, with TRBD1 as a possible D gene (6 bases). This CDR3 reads CASSIGQMNTEAFF. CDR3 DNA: TGTGCCAGCAGTATCGGACAGATGAACACTGAAGCTTTCTTT.